This TCR beta chain was documented in a study of shared clonotypes between healthy human individuals. Overall study findings and caveats: Among non-shared clonotypes, generation probabilities were lower than among those shared by all four donors.

Sequenced by immunoSEQ multiplex PCR; TCRdb stores in-frame clones only, minus some. The sample includes about 820,000 clones, nearly 95% of them seen just once. Cells designated naive CD8 were CD45RO-negative and were positively selected for CCR7, with terminally differentiated effector memory CD45RA+ cells excluded. About this clone itself: The antigen is undetermined.

The receptor's source is a man in his thirties or forties in good health. The sample comprised naive CD8+ T cells sorted from blood.

The CDR3 reads CASRGTSSEQYF. The CDR3 nucleotides read TGTGCCAGCAGGGGCACCTCCAGCGAGCAGTACTTC. The rearrangement links TRBV27 to TRBJ2-7; D gene unclear. Germline loops: CDR1 MNHEY, CDR2 SMNVEV (reference sequence). The CDR3 consists of 12 residues. With 6 bases removed from V and 6 bases from J, the gap between germline ends came to 12 bases.